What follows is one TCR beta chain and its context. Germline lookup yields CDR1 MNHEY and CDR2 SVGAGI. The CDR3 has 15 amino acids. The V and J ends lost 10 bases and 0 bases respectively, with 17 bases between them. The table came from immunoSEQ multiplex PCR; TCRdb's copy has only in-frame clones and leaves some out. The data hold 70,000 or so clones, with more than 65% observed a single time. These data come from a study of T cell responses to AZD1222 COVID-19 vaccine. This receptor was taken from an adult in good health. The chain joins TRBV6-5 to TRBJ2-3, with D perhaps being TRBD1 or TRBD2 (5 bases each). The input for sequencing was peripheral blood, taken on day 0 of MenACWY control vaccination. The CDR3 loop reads CATYLRDPSTDTQYF. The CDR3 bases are TGTGCCACCTACCTACGGGACCCTAGCACAGATACGCAGTATTTT.